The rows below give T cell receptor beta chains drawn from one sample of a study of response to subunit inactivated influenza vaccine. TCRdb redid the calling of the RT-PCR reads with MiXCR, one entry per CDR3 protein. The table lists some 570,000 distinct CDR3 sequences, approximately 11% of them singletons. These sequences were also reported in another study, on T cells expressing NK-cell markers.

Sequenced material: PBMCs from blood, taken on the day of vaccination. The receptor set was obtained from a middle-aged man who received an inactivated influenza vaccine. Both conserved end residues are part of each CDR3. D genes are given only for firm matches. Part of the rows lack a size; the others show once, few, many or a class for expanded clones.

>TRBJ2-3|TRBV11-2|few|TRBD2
CASSDRTSGGAGADTQYF
TGTGCCAGCAGCGACCGGACTAGCGGGGGGGCCGGGGCAGATACGCAGTATTTT
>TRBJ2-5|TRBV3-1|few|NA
CASSLLQEQETQYF
TGTGCCAGCAGCCTTCTACAGGAGCAAGAGACCCAGTACTTC
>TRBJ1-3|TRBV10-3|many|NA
CAISDPAGGGNTIYF
TGTGCCATCAGTGATCCGGCCGGAGGTGGAAACACCATATATTTT
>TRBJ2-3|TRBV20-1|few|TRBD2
CSARDPGLAGRTDTQYF
TGCAGTGCTAGAGACCCCGGACTAGCGGGCCGCACAGATACGCAGTATTTT
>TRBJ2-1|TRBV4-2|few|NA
CASTFSDEQFF
TGTGCCAGCACCTTTTCGGATGAGCAGTTCTTT
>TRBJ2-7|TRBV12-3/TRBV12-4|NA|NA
CASRDSRLFHEQYF
TGTGCCAGCAGGGATTCCAGGCTTTTCCACGAGCAGTACTTC
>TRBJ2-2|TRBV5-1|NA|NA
CASSLAGGMNTGELFF
TGCGCCAGCAGCTTGGCTGGGGGAATGAACACCGGGGAGCTGTTTTTT
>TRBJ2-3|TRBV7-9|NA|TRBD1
CASSLGGQGITDTQYF
TGTGCCAGCAGCTTAGGAGGACAGGGGATTACAGATACGCAGTATTTT
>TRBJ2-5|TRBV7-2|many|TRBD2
CASSPTSGAMQTQYF
TGTGCCAGCAGTCCGACTAGCGGGGCTATGCAGACCCAGTACTTC
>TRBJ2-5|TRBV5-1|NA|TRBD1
CASSRGQAETQYF
TGCGCCAGCAGCCGAGGACAGGCAGAGACCCAGTACTTC
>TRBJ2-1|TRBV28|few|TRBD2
CASSSTGTSGFSSYNEQFF
TGTGCCAGCAGCTCTACCGGGACTAGCGGGTTCAGCTCCTACAATGAGCAGTTCTTC
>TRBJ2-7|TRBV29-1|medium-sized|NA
CSVAEHREQYF
TGCAGCGTAGCAGAACACCGCGAGCAGTACTTC
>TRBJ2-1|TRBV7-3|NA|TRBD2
CASSLGGGRPYNEQFF
TGTGCCAGCAGCTTAGGGGGCGGGAGGCCCTACAATGAGCAGTTCTTC
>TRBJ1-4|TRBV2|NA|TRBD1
CASSEAGQLSTNEKLFF
TGTGCCAGCAGTGAAGCGGGACAGCTTTCAACTAATGAAAAACTGTTTTTT
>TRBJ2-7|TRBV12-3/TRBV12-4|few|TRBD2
CATGLAGGGEQYF
TGTGCCACCGGACTAGCGGGGGGAGGCGAGCAGTACTTC
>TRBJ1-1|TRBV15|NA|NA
CATSIPNTEAFF
TGTGCCACCAGCATACCGAACACTGAAGCTTTCTTT
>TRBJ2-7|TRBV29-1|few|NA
CSVVGLGQSYEQYF
TGCAGCGTTGTTGGGTTGGGGCAGTCCTACGAGCAGTACTTC
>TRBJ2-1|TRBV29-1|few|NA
CSVEGLVYNDEQFF
TGCAGCGTTGAAGGGTTGGTTTATAACGATGAGCAGTTCTTC
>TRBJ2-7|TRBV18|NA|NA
CASSPGNYTLYEQYF
TGTGCCAGCTCGCCAGGGAATTACACCCTCTACGAGCAGTACTTC
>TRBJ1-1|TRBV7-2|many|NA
CASSLAANTEAFF
TGTGCCAGCAGTTTAGCAGCGAACACTGAAGCTTTCTTT
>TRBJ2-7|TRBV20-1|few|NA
CSAYDSVGSYEQYF
TGCAGTGCCTACGACAGTGTTGGGTCCTACGAGCAGTACTTC
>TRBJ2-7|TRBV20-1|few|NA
CSTRDTRAYEQYF
TGCAGTACACGGGACACTCGTGCCTACGAGCAGTACTTC
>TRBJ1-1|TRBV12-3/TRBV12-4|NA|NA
CASRPQYPAAEAFF
TGTGCCAGCAGGCCGCAGTACCCGGCCGCTGAAGCTTTCTTT
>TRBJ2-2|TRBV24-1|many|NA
CATSDTRGTGELFF
TGTGCCACCAGTGATACCAGGGGTACCGGGGAGCTGTTTTTT
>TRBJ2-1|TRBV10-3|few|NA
CAISGWGVDEQFF
TGTGCCATCAGTGGATGGGGGGTGGATGAGCAGTTCTTC
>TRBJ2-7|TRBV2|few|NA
CASSDKGFSYEQYF
TGTGCCAGCAGTGATAAGGGATTCTCCTACGAGCAGTACTTC
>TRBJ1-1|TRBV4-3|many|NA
CASSQDWSSRTEAFF
TGCGCCAGCAGCCAAGATTGGAGCTCTAGGACTGAAGCTTTCTTT
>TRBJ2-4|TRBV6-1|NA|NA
CASGIMTGAKNIQYF
TGTGCCAGCGGAATAATGACAGGCGCCAAAAACATTCAGTACTTC
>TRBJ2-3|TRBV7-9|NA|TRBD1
CASSPWTGESTDTQYF
TGTGCCAGCAGCCCCTGGACAGGGGAGAGCACAGATACGCAGTATTTT
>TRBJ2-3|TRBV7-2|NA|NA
CASSYIQADTQYF
TGTGCCAGCAGCTACATCCAGGCAGATACGCAGTATTTT